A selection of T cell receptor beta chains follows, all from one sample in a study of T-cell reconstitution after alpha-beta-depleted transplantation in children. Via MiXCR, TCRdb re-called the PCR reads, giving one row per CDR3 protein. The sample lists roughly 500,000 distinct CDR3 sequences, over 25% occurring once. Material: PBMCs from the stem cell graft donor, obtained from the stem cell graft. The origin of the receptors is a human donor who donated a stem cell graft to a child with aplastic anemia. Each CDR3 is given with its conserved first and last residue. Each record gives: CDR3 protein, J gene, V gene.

CDR3: CASSSYDRGGAEAFF
J: TRBJ1-1
V: TRBV5-6

CDR3: CAWSVSRSQPQHF
J: TRBJ1-5
V: TRBV30

CDR3: CASSLWLAGGDTQYF
J: TRBJ2-3
V: TRBV5-6

CDR3: CASSWEGHQEKLFF
J: TRBJ1-4
V: TRBV12-3/TRBV12-4

CDR3: CSGIIGGRGATPQFF
J: TRBJ2-1
V: TRBV29-1

CDR3: CASSHPLREVAKNIQYF
J: TRBJ2-4
V: TRBV4-1

CDR3: CSAMRAHKTDTQYF
J: TRBJ2-3
V: TRBV20-1

CDR3: CASNPGQALSEQYF
J: TRBJ2-7
V: TRBV12-3/TRBV12-4

CDR3: CATSRLAGGSYNEQFF
J: TRBJ2-1
V: TRBV15

CDR3: CASSRIAGGSTDTQYF
J: TRBJ2-3
V: TRBV4-3

CDR3: CASNLQGTSYEQYF
J: TRBJ2-7
V: TRBV2

CDR3: CATSRDLAGTPLHF
J: TRBJ1-6
V: TRBV15

CDR3: CASRRTGGTGELFF
J: TRBJ2-2
V: TRBV7-2

CDR3: CASSISGTIYEQYF
J: TRBJ2-7
V: TRBV11-1

CDR3: CSAAAGSNQPQHF
J: TRBJ1-5
V: TRBV20-1

CDR3: CSARDPFGGGLISYNEQFF
J: TRBJ2-1
V: TRBV20-1

CDR3: CASRRYEGSGYTF
J: TRBJ1-2
V: TRBV12-3/TRBV12-4

CDR3: CASRPAGTSRHEQFF
J: TRBJ2-1
V: TRBV6-2/TRBV6-3

CDR3: CASSFSGGPEAKNIQYF
J: TRBJ2-4
V: TRBV7-2

CDR3: CASSLTGPANYGYTF
J: TRBJ1-2
V: TRBV27

CDR3: CSAAISPEKLFF
J: TRBJ1-4
V: TRBV29-1

CDR3: CASSSHGGPFMGSKTSGRETQYF
J: TRBJ2-5
V: TRBV12-3/TRBV12-4

CDR3: CASSQVQGSVEWSPLHF
J: TRBJ1-6
V: TRBV4-2

CDR3: CASSYVSSGRGTGELFF
J: TRBJ2-2
V: TRBV6-5

CDR3: CASSRNTYEAFF
J: TRBJ1-1
V: TRBV6-5

CDR3: CASSLGGTARPSNQPQHF
J: TRBJ1-5
V: TRBV5-5

CDR3: CASSSASGAREKLFF
J: TRBJ1-4
V: TRBV7-9

CDR3: CSARGHGNTGELFF
J: TRBJ2-2
V: TRBV29-1

CDR3: CASSPPGRVGQQYF
J: TRBJ2-7
V: TRBV4-2

CDR3: CASSGLAGGQETQYF
J: TRBJ2-5
V: TRBV19

CDR3: CASSPTLEKGGYTF
J: TRBJ1-2
V: TRBV12-3/TRBV12-4

CDR3: CASSLAVGNTIYF
J: TRBJ1-3
V: TRBV7-9

CDR3: CASSVLAGETQYF
J: TRBJ2-5
V: TRBV12-3/TRBV12-4

CDR3: CASRVQGRGNQPQHF
J: TRBJ1-5
V: TRBV12-3/TRBV12-4

CDR3: CSASALAGVDEQFF
J: TRBJ2-1
V: TRBV20-1

CDR3: CASSPQSAYEQYF
J: TRBJ2-7
V: TRBV18

CDR3: CASTPGRRVSTIYF
J: TRBJ1-3
V: TRBV12-3/TRBV12-4

CDR3: CASTGRGMADTQYF
J: TRBJ2-3
V: TRBV3-1

CDR3: CASSNLAGGRETQYF
J: TRBJ2-5
V: TRBV6-5

CDR3: CASKGQGAAEQFF
J: TRBJ2-1
V: TRBV28

CDR3: CASSLGGEELYTEAFF
J: TRBJ1-1
V: TRBV5-4

CDR3: CASSQATFAEAFF
J: TRBJ1-1
V: TRBV3-1

CDR3: CATSRAVTEAFF
J: TRBJ1-1
V: TRBV15

CDR3: CASSLGDPHNEQFF
J: TRBJ2-1
V: TRBV5-1

CDR3: CASSLTVTQGGNEQFF
J: TRBJ2-1
V: TRBV7-3

CDR3: CAMGPGLLCGELFF
J: TRBJ2-2
V: TRBV10-3

CDR3: CASSYFGAAYEQYF
J: TRBJ2-7
V: TRBV6-5

CDR3: CASSLAQRGHQYNEQFF
J: TRBJ2-1
V: TRBV7-2

CDR3: CASRPRTGKENTEAFF
J: TRBJ1-1
V: TRBV11-3

CDR3: CASSLLASSADTQYF
J: TRBJ2-3
V: TRBV12-3/TRBV12-4

CDR3: CASSQVLQSYNEQFF
J: TRBJ2-1
V: TRBV4-2

CDR3: CASRENGADCIEAQETQYF
J: TRBJ2-5
V: TRBV12-2

CDR3: CASCPGRALDTQYF
J: TRBJ2-3
V: TRBV7-8

CDR3: CSAKSGLAGVGGTDTQYF
J: TRBJ2-3
V: TRBV20-1

CDR3: CSVEWREGWDEQFF
J: TRBJ2-1
V: TRBV29-1

CDR3: CSVGDFSYNEQFF
J: TRBJ2-1
V: TRBV29-1

CDR3: CASSFDVWFWGLAEGRNEQFF
J: TRBJ2-1
V: TRBV12-3/TRBV12-4

CDR3: CSARETGGDNQPQHF
J: TRBJ1-5
V: TRBV20-1

CDR3: CASSPNRGTGTEAFF
J: TRBJ1-1
V: TRBV12-3/TRBV12-4